Below, one T cell receptor (beta chain) is given with its context. This sample includes further DNA sequences coding for the same CDR3. Deep was the level used in running the assay. Libraries were prepared by immunoSEQ multiplex PCR; TCRdb keeps only in-frame clonotypes and omits some of them. Among about 2.2 million clones, just over 90% were seen once, and the ten largest hold about 1.8%. This entry is derived from a study of shared clonotypes between healthy human individuals. From germline, CDR1 is SGHVS and CDR2 FQNEAQ. Trimming left V 5 bases short and J 7 bases short, with 8 bases between. The CDR3 consists of 11 residues. Naive CD8 cells lacked CD45RO and underwent positive selection for CCR7, leaving out terminally differentiated effector memory CD45RA+ cells.

The chain combines TRBV7-8 with TRBJ1-2; possibly TRBD1 for D (5 bases). This clonotype originated in a man aged 18 to 29 in good health. Some clones in this sample may be carry-over from other donors' samples. Sequencing used naive CD8+ T cells from PBMCs. CDR3 sequence (DNA): TGTGCCAGCAGCGGCAGGGCTGGCTACACCTTC. Translated, it gives CASSGRAGYTF. Full variable domain (missing parts from reference TRBV7-8 and TRBJ1-2): GAGVSQSPRYKVAKRGQDVALRCDPISGHVSLFWYQQALGQGPEFLTYFQNEAQLDKSGLPSDRFFAERPEGSVSTLKIQRTQQEDSAVYLCASSGRAGYTFGSGTRLTVV.